This T cell receptor beta chain was captured in a study of T cells in Graves' hyperthyroidism and ophthalmopathy. Findings and caveats of the study: Researchers report that a 13 V-J model separated ophthalmopathy from stable hyperthyroidism.

This clonotype was counted at least ten times. Its antigen remains unidentified. Disease duration was under 3 months in the ophthalmopathy patients, who also had a Clinical Activity Score of at least 3 and a NOSPECS grade of at least 4. Amplification yielded TCR beta CDR3 regions, with RNA transcripts as the source. When the TCR CDR3 underwent first-round RT-PCR, the HTBI primer set was used. In TCRdb, the multiplex PCR reads were re-called with MiXCR into one record per CDR3 protein. The repertoire holds roughly 400,000 distinct CDR3 sequences, with more than 12% as singletons. The material sequenced was blood. The sequence derives from a man between 45 and 60 years old with Graves' ophthalmopathy.

CDR3 protein: CASLSLGLAAPSYNEQFF. The CDR3 coding sequence is TGTGCCAGCTTGAGTCTCGGACTAGCGGCACCCTCCTACAATGAGCAGTTCTTC. V and J are TRBV28 and TRBJ2-1, with 10 positions matching TRBD2. The germline CDR1 and CDR2 sequences are MDHEN and SYDVKM. Trimming cost V 8 bases and J 0 bases; bases outside gene matches: 13. CDR3 length: 18 residues.